This T cell receptor beta chain was observed in a study of spatial heterogeneity in lung cancer. Whole-study context: An average of more than ten raw reads was observed per unique TCR and UMI combination.

Trimming stripped 7 bases from V and 1 base from J, with 13 bases between. CDR1 and CDR2 from the germline V gene are MNHEY and SVGAGI. The CDR3 length is 14 residues. Each TCR cDNA molecule bore a unique molecular identifier. TCRdb recomputed calls from the 5' RACE reads with MiXCR, one row per CDR3 protein. Found here are about 120,000 distinct CDR3 sequences, over 9% of them singletons; the top ten hold around 16%. The table lists this clonotype with a few counts. Noted time point: blood at routine non-recurrence follow-up after resection. Whole RNA from tumor, nontumor lung or frozen PBMC was sequenced unsorted.

The rearrangement uses TRBV6-5 and TRBJ1-1; the D gene is possibly TRBD1 (5 bases). The clonotype originates from a male donor with early-stage non-small cell lung cancer. Material: PBMCs, obtained at follow-up. CDR3 nucleotide sequence: TGTGCCAGCAAAAAAGGACACTCGAACACTGAAGCTTTCTTT. It encodes CASKKGHSNTEAFF.